This entry lists 3 T cell receptor beta chains sequenced from one sample in a study of regulatory T cells in long-lasting Graves disease. TCR beta libraries were built with iRepertoire HTBI primers and Arm-PCR of CDR3 regions. TCRdb used MiXCR to reprocess the multiplex PCR reads, holding one entry per CDR3 protein. The data hold roughly 700,000 distinct CDR3 sequences, with around 30% observed a single time. As to time point: persistent/refractory GD, antithyroid drugs over 5 years with positive TRAb. Preparation of the TCR library used RNA extracted from PBMCs. The material sequenced was peripheral blood mononuclear cells (PBMCs), taken when the disease was refractory, from a patient treated with antithyroid drugs. The receptors come from a female donor with Graves disease.

The rearrangement uses TRBV6-2 or TRBV6-3 and TRBJ1-5, with D perhaps matching TRBD1 (6 bases). Germline V gene lookup returns CDR1 MNHEY and CDR2 SVGEGT. The germline V and J ends were trimmed by 8 bases and 3 bases, with 14 bases remaining between them. The CDR3 totals 14 residues. CDR3 protein: CASALSGVNQPQHF. The DNA of the CDR3 is TGTGCCAGCGCCTTGTCAGGGGTCAATCAGCCCCAGCATTTT.

The CDR3 region has the DNA TGTGCCATCAGTGGGGGACAGAATATCTATGGCTACACCTTC. Translating it yields CAISGGQNIYGYTF. V and J are TRBV10-3 and TRBJ1-2; 7 nucleotides agree with TRBD1. There are 14 residues in the CDR3. Germline V gives CDR1 ENHRY, CDR2 SYGVKD. V lost 4 bases and J lost 4; bases outside the gene matches: 6.

The chain carries TRBV6-2 or TRBV6-3 and TRBJ1-1; TRBD1 aligns across 7 bases. V lost 5 bases, J lost 3 bases, and 12 bases stayed unmatched. CDR3 length equals 16 residues. Germline V CDR1 and CDR2: MNHEY, SVGEGT. The CDR3 DNA follows: TGTGCCAGCAGTGACCCGGGACAGCCCCCGGACACTGAAGCTTTCTTT. Its protein is CASSDPGQPPDTEAFF.